The clone carrying this TCR beta chain was observed at least ten times. Its specificity is unknown. Time point of the sample: persistent/refractory GD, antithyroid drugs over 5 years with positive TRAb. PBMC-extracted RNA yielded the TCR library. Investigators report Graves' disease was diagnosed under American Thyroid Association guidelines. One endocrinology department in Xi'an, China, was where patients came from. Peripheral blood, at roughly 9 milliliters, went into EDTA tubes. The authors built TCR beta libraries using iRepertoire HTBI primers and Arm-PCR of CDR3 regions. TCRdb recomputed calls from the multiplex PCR reads with MiXCR, one row per CDR3 protein. This table has some 280,000 distinct CDR3 sequences, 22% appearing once. The V gene end was trimmed by 5 bases and the J gene end by 7 bases; junction bases not matched to a gene: 6. The length of the CDR3 is 15 residues. Germline V gives CDR1 MNHEY, CDR2 SMNVEV (reference sequence).

The data stem from a study of regulatory T cells in long-lasting Graves disease. Study-level results: Authors noted too few samples as a limitation.

The chain employs TRBV27 and TRBJ2-5; 14 bases agree with TRBD2. This clonotype was sampled from a female donor with Graves disease. The sequencing used peripheral blood mononuclear cells (PBMCs), collected when the disease was refractory, from a patient treated with antithyroid drugs. The CDR3 loop is CASSPGTSGSGTQYF. In DNA form, the CDR3 reads TGTGCCAGCAGTCCCGGGACTAGCGGGAGTGGGACCCAGTACTTC.